This T cell receptor (beta chain) was profiled in a study of identical twins. Study-wide points: Surplus twin overlap in beta out-of-frame sequences was less pronounced. The authors drew conclusions from cross-sectional statistical analysis rather than following the same donors.

TCRdb redid the calling of the 5' RACE reads with MiXCR, one entry per CDR3 protein. The repertoire consists of a few hundred thousand distinct CDR3 sequences, with more than 9% occurring once and the leading ten covering roughly 3%. This clonotype was observed a single time. Its specificity is unknown. Germline V gene sequence: CDR1 SGHTA, CDR2 FQGNSA. There are 15 residues in the CDR3. V shed 5 bases and J shed 1 base, with 11 bases lying between them. The same sample was also studied in work on yellow fever vaccine responses in identical twins.

The J gene is TRBJ1-4, the V gene TRBV7-2, with D unresolved. The receptor was derived from a young woman in good health. Sequencing input: PBMCs. This CDR3 reads CASSRAAGTNEKLFF. The DNA for the CDR3 is TGTGCCAGCAGCCGGGCCGCAGGAACTAATGAAAAACTGTTTTTT. Full variable domain (remainder filled in from reference TRBV7-2 and TRBJ1-4): GAGVSQSPSNKVTEKGKDVELRCDPISGHTALYWYRQSLGQGLEFLIYFQGNSAPDKSGLPSDRFSAERTGGSVSTLTIQRTQQEDSAVYLCASSRAAGTNEKLFFGSGTQLSVL.